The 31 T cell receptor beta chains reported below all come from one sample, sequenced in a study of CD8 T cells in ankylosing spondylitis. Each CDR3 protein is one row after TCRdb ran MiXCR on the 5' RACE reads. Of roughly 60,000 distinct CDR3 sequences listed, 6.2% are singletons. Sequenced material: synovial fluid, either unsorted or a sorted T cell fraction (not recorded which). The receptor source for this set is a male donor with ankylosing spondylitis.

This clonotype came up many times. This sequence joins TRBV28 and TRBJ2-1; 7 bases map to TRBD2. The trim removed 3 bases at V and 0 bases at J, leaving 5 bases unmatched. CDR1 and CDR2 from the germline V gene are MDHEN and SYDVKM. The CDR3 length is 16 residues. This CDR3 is CASSLGGVNSYNEQFF. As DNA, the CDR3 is TGTGCCAGCAGTTTGGGGGGGGTAAACTCCTACAATGAGCAGTTCTTC.

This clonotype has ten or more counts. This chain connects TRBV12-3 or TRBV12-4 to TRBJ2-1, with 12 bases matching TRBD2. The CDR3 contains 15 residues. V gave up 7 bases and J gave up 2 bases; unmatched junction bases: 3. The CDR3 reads CASIGLAGTYNEQFF. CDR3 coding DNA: TGTGCCAGCATCGGACTAGCGGGGACCTACAATGAGCAGTTCTTC.

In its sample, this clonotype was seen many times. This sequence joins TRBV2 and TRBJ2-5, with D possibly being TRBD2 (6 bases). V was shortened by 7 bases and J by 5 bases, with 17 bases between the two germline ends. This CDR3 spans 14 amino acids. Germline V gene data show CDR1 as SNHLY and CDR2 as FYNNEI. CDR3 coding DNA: TGTGCCAGCATGAAGGTAGCGGTCCAGGAGACCCAGTACTTC. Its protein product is CASMKVAVQETQYF.

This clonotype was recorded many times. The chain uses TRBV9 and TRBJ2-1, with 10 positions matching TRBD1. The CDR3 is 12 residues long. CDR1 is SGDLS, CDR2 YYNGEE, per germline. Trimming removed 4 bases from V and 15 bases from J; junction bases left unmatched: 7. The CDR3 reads CASSMTGGVRFF. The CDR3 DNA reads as TGTGCCAGCAGCATGACAGGGGGCGTGAGGTTCTTC.

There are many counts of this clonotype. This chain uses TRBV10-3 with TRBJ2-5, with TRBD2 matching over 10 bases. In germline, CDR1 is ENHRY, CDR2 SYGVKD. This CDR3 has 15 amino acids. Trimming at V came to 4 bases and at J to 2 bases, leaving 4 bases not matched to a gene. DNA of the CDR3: TGTGCCATCAGTGGGACTAGCGGCCAACAAGAGACCCAGTACTTC. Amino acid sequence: CAISGTSGQQETQYF.

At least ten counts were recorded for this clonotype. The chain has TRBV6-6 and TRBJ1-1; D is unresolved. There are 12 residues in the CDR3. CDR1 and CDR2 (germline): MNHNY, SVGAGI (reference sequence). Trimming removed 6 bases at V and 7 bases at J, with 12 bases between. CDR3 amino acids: CASSPIESEAFF. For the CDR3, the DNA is TGTGCCAGCAGCCCCATAGAGAGTGAAGCTTTCTTT.

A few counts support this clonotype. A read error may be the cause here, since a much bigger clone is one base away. The CDR3 reads CVSSIDRGGDMQIF. The CDR3 DNA reads as TGTGTCAGTAGTATAGATCGGGGGGGGGACATGCAGATCTTC. The chain is built from TRBV19 and TRBJ2-1; 8 bases are a match to TRBD2. Germline V CDR1 and CDR2: LNHDA, SQIVND (reference sequence). This CDR3 spans 14 amino acids.

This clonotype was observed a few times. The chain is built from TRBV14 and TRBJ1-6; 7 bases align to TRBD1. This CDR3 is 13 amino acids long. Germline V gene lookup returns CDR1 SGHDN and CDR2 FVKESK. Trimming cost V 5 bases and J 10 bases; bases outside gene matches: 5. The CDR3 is CASSNRGNSPLHF. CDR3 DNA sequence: TGTGCCAGCAGCAACAGGGGAAACTCACCCCTCCACTTT. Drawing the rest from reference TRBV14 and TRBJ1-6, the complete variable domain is EAGVTQFPSHSVIEKGQTVTLRCDPISGHDNLYWYRRVMGKEIKFLLHFVKESKQDESGMPNNRFLAERTGGTYSTLKVQPAELEDSGVYFCASSNRGNSPLHFGNGTRLTVT.

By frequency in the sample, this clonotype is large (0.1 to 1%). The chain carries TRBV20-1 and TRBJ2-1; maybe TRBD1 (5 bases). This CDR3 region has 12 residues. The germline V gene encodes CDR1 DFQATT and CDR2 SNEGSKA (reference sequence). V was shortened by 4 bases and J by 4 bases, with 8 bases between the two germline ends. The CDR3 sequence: CSANRRYNEQFF. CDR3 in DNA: TGCAGTGCTAACAGGCGTTACAATGAGCAGTTCTTC.

The CDR3 nucleotides are TGTGCCAGCAGTGATACTAGCGGGAGGGCCGGGAGCCAAGAGACCCAGTACTTC. It is translated as CASSDTSGRAGSQETQYF. V gene TRBV25-1 combines with J gene TRBJ2-5, with 13 bases that match TRBD2. Germline V CDR1 and CDR2: MGHDK, SYGVNS. V lost 3 bases and J lost 1; bases outside the gene matches: 8. The CDR3 is 18 residues long.

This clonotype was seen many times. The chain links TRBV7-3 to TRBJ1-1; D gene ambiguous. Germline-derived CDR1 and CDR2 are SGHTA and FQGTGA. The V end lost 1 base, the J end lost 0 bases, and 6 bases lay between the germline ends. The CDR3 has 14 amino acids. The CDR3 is CASSLMPMNTEAFF. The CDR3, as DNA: TGTGCCAGCAGCTTAATGCCAATGAACACTGAAGCTTTCTTT.

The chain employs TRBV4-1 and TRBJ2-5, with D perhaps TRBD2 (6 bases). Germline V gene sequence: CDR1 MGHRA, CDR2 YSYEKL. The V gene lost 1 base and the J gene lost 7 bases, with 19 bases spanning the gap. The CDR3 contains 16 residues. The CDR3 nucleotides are TGCGCCAGCAGCCAAGGGGACTCCCCTCCCCAGGGGACCCAGTACTTC. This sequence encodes CASSQGDSPPQGTQYF.

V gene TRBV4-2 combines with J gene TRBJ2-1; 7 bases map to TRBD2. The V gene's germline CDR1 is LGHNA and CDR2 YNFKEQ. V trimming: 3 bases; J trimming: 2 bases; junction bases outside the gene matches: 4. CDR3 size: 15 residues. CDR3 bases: TGTGCCAGCAGCCAGACTAGCATGGCCTACAATGAGCAGTTCTTC. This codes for CASSQTSMAYNEQFF.

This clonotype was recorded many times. CDR3 sequence reads: CASSPGTSGRTDTQYF. The CDR3 coding sequence is TGCGCCAGCAGCCCTGGGACTAGCGGGAGGACAGATACGCAGTATTTT. V gene TRBV5-1 combines with J gene TRBJ2-3; 15 bases match TRBD2. This CDR3 is built from 16 residues. CDR1 and CDR2 from the germline V gene are SGHRS and YFSETQ. The V gene end was trimmed by 4 bases and the J gene end by 3 bases; junction bases not matched to a gene: 3.

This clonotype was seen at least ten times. DNA for the CDR3: TGCGCCAGCAGTCAAGCGGGAGCCTTGCAAGAGACCCAGTACTTC. Translated: CASSQAGALQETQYF. V usage is TRBV10-2 and J usage is TRBJ2-5, with 8 bases identical to TRBD2. V was pared by 5 bases and J by 2 bases, with 7 bases of the junction left unmatched. The CDR3 loop spans 15 amino acids. Germline assignment: CDR1 WSHSY and CDR2 SAAADI.

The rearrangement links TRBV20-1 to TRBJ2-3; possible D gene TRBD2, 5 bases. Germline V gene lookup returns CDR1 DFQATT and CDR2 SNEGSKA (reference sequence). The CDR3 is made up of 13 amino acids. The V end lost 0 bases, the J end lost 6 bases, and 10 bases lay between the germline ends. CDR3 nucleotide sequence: TGCAGTGCTAGAGATCTCGGGGTGGATACGCAGTATTTT. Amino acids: CSARDLGVDTQYF.

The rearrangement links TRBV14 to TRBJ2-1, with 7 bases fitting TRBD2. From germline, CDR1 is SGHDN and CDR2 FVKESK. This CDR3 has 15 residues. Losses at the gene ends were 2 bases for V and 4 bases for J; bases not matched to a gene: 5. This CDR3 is CASSQLLALYNEQFF. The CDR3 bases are TGTGCCAGCAGCCAATTACTAGCGCTTTACAATGAGCAGTTCTTC.

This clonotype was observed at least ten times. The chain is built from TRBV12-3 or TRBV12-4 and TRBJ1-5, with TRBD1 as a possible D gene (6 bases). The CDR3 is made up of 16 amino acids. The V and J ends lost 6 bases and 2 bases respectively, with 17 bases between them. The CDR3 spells CASSLPTGHGNQPQHF. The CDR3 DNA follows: TGTGCCAGCAGCTTACCGACGGGACACGGCAATCAGCCCCAGCATTTT.

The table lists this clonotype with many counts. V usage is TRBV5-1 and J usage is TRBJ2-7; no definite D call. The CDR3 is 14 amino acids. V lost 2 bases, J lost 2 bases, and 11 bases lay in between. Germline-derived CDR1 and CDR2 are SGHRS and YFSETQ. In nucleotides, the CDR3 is TGCGCCAGCAGCTTTTTGGGCGGTACCTACGAGCAGTACTTC. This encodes CASSFLGGTYEQYF.

The chain's CDR3 is CASSLVGRASYNEQFF. Written as DNA, the CDR3 is TGTGCCAGCAGCTTAGTCGGGAGGGCCTCCTACAATGAGCAGTTCTTC. The chain is built from TRBV11-3 and TRBJ2-1, with 8 positions matching TRBD2. Germline assignment: CDR1 SGHNT and CDR2 YENEEA. This CDR3 comprises 16 residues. Trimming removed 1 base from V and 0 bases from J; junction bases left unmatched: 2.

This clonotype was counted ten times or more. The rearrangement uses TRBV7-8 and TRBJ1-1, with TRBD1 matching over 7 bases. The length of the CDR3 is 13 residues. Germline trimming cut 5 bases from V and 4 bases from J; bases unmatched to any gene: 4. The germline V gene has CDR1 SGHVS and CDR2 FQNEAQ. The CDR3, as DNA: TGTGCCAGCAGCGGGACAGTAAGCACTGAAGCTTTCTTT. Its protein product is CASSGTVSTEAFF.

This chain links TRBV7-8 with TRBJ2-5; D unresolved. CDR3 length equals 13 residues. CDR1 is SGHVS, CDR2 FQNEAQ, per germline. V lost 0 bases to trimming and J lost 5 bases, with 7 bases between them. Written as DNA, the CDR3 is TGTGCCAGCAGCTTAGCGGGCAGGGAGACCCAGTACTTC. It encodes CASSLAGRETQYF.

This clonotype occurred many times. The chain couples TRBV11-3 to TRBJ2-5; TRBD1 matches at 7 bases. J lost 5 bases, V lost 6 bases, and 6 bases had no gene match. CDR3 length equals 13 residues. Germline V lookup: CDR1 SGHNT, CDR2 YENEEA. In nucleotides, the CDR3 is TGTGCCAGCAGGGCGACAGGGACCGAGACCCAGTACTTC. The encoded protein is CASRATGTETQYF.

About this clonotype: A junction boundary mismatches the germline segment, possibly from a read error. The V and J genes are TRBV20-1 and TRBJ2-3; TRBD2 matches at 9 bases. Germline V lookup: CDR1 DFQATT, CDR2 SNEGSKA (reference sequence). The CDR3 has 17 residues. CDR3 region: CCASDALRGRGRDTQYF. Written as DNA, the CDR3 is TGCTGTGCTAGTGATGCTCTACGCGGGAGGGGTCGAGATACGCAGTATTTT.

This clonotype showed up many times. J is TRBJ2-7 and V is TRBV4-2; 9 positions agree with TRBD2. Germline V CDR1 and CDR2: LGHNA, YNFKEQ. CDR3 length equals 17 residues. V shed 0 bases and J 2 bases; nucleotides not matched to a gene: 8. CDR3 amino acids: CASSQEGSSGATYEQYF. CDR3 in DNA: TGTGCCAGCAGCCAAGAGGGCTCTAGCGGGGCCACCTACGAGCAGTACTTC.

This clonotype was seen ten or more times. The CDR3 reads CASSLAQVTGELFF. CDR3 sequence (DNA): TGTGCCAGCAGCTTAGCGCAGGTCACCGGGGAGCTGTTTTTT. The rearrangement uses TRBV7-6 and TRBJ2-2; unclear D gene. In germline, CDR1 is SGHVS, CDR2 FNYEAQ. This CDR3 has 14 amino acids. Trimming took 0 bases from V and 4 from J, leaving 6 bases between them.

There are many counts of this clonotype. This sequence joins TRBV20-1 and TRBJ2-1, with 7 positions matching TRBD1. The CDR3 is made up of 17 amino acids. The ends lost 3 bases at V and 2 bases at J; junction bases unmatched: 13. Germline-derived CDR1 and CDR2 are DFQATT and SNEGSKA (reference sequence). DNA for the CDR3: TGCAGTGCTAGCCCCCGCTCGCGGACAGGCCCCTACAATGAGCAGTTCTTC. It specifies CSASPRSRTGPYNEQFF.

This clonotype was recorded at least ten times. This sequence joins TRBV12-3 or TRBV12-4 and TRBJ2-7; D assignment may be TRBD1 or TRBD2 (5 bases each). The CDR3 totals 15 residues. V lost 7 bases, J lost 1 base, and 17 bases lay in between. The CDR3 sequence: CASTHRDRGSYEQYF. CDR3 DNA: TGTGCCAGCACCCATCGGGACCGTGGATCCTACGAGCAGTACTTC.

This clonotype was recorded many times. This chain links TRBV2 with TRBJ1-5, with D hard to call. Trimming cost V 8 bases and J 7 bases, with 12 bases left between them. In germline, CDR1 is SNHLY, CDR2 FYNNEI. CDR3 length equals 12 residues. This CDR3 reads CASAGGEQPQHF. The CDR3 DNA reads TGTGCCAGCGCAGGTGGGGAACAGCCCCAGCATTTT.

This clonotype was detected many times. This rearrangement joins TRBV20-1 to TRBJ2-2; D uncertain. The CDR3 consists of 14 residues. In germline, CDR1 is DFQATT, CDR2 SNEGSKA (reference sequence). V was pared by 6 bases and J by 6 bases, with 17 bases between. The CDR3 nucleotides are TGCAGTGCCCGGACGGGTGGAAGCCCCGGGGAGCTGTTTTTT. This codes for CSARTGGSPGELFF.

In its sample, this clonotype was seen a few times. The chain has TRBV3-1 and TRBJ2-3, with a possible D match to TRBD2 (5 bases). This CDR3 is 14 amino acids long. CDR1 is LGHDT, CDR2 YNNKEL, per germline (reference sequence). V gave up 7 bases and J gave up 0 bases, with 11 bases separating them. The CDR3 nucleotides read TGTGCCAGCAAGGTTGGCGGGAGCACAGATACGCAGTATTTT. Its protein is CASKVGGSTDTQYF.